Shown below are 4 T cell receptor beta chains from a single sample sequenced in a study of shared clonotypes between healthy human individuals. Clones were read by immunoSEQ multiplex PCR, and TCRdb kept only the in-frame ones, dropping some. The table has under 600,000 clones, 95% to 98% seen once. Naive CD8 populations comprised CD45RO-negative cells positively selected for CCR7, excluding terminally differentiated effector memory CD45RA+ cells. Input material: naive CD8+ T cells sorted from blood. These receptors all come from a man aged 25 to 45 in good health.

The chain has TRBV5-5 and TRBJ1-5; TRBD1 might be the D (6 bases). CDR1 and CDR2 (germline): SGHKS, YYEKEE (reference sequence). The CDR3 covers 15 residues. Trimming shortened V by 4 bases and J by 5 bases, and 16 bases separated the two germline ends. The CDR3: CASSQVGAEHQPQHF. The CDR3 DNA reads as TGTGCCAGCAGCCAGGTGGGGGCCGAGCATCAGCCCCAGCATTTT. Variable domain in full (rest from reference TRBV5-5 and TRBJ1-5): DAGVTQSPTHLIKTRGQQVTLRCSPISGHKSVSWYQQVLGQGPQFIFQYYEKEERGRGNFPDRFSARQFPNYSSELNVNALLLGDSALYLCASSQVGAEHQPQHFGDGTRLSIL.

This CDR3 is CASSLGLRTDTQYF. Written as DNA, the CDR3 is TGTGCCAGCAGCTTAGGGCTGAGGACAGATACGCAGTATTTT. This chain uses TRBV13 with TRBJ2-3, with D hard to call. The CDR3 contains 14 residues. Trimming left V 0 bases short and J 3 bases short, with 7 bases between. Germline V gene sequence: CDR1 PRHDT, CDR2 FYEKMQ (reference sequence).

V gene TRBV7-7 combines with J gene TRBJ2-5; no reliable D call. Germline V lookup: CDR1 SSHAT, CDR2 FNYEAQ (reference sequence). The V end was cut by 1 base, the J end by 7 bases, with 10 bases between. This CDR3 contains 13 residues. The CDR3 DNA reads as TGTGCCAGCAGCTTAGATTCGGAAGGGACCCAGTACTTC. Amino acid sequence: CASSLDSEGTQYF.

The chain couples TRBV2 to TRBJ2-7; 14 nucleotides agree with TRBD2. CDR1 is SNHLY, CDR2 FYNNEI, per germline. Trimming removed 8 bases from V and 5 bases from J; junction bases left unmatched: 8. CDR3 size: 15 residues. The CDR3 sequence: CASEGLAGVVHEQYF. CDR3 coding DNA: TGTGCCAGCGAGGGACTAGCGGGAGTTGTCCACGAGCAGTACTTC.